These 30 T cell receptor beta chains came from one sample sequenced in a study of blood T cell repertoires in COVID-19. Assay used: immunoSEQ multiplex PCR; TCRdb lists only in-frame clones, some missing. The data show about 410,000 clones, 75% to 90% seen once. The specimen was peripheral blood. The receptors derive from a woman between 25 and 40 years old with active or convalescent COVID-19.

CDR3 sequence reads: CASSLDSGGNYGYTF. DNA of the CDR3: TGTGCCAGCAGCTTGGATTCAGGGGGGAACTATGGCTACACCTTC. This chain connects TRBV5-5 to TRBJ1-2, with 7 nucleotides matching TRBD1. J lost 2 bases, V lost 0 bases, and 4 bases had no gene match. CDR1 SGHKS and CDR2 YYEKEE come from the germline V gene (reference sequence). The CDR3 has 15 residues.

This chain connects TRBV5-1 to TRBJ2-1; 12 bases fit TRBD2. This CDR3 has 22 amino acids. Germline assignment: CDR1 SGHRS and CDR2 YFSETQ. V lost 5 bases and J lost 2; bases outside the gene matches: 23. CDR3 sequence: CASRGGTGRLAGADTTYNEQFF. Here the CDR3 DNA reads TGCGCCAGCAGAGGAGGGACAGGGAGACTAGCGGGAGCCGATACAACCTACAATGAGCAGTTCTTC.

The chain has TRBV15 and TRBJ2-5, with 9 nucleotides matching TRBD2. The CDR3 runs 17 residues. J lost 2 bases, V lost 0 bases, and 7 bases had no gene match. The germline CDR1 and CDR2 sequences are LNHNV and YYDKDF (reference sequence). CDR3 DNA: TGTGCCACCAGCAGAGATAGGGGGGCGGGAGGGCAAGAGACCCAGTACTTC. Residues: CATSRDRGAGGQETQYF.

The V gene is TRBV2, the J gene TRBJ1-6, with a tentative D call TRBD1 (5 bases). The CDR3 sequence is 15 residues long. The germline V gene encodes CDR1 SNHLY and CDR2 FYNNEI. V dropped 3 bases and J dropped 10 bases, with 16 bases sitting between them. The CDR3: CASSDSAGPRSPLHF. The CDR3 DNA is TGTGCCAGCAGTGATTCGGCAGGGCCGCGCTCACCCCTCCACTTT.

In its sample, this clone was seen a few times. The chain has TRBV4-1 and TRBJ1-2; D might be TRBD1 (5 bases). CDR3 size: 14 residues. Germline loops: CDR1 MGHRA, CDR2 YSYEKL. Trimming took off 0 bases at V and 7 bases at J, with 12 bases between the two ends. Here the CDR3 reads CASSQDRTTGGYTF. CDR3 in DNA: TGCGCCAGCAGCCAAGATCGGACAACCGGTGGCTACACCTTC.

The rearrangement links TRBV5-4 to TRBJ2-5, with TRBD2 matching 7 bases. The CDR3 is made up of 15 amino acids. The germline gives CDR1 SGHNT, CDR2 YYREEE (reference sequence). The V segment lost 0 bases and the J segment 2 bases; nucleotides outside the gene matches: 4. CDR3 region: CASSLGGDYQETQYF. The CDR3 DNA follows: TGTGCCAGCAGCTTGGGGGGGGACTATCAAGAGACCCAGTACTTC.

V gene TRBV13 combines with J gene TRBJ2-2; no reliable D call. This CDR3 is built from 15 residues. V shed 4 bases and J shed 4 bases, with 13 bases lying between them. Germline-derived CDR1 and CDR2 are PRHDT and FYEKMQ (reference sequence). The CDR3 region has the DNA TGTGCCAGCAGCTCACCCGCCCAGGCCACCGGGGAGCTGTTTTTT. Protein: CASSSPAQATGELFF.

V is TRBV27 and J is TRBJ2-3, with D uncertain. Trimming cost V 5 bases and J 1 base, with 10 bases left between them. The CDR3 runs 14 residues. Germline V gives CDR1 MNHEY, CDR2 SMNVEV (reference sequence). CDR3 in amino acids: CASSLTVGTDTQYF. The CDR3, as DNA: TGTGCCAGCAGTCTAACGGTGGGCACAGATACGCAGTATTTT.

The CDR3 sequence is CASSLAKGLAYSTDTQYF. Written as DNA, the CDR3 is TGCGCCAGCAGCTTGGCCAAGGGACTAGCGTATAGCACAGATACGCAGTATTTT. V usage is TRBV5-1 and J usage is TRBJ2-3; 10 bases are a match to TRBD2. V was pared by 0 bases and J by 0 bases, with 7 bases of the junction left unmatched. CDR3 size: 18 residues. Germline CDR1 is SGHRS and CDR2 is YFSETQ.

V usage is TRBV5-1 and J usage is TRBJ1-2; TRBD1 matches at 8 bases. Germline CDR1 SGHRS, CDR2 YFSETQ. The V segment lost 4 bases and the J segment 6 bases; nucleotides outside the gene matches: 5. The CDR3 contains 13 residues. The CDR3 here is CASSPRTGNGYTF. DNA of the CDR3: TGCGCCAGCAGCCCTCGGACAGGGAATGGCTACACCTTC. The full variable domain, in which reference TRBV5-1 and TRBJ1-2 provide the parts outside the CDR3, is KAGVTQTPRYLIKTRGQQVTLSCSPISGHRSVSWYQQTPGQGLQFLFEYFSETQRNKGNFPGRFSGRQFSNSRSEMNVSTLELGDSALYLCASSPRTGNGYTFGSGTRLTVV.

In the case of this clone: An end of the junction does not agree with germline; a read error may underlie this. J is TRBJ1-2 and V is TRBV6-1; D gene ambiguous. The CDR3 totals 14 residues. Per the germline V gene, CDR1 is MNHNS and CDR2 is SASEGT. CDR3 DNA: TGTGCCAGCAGTGAAGTAGGCGTCCGGGAAGGCTGCACCTTC. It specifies CASSEVGVREGCTF.

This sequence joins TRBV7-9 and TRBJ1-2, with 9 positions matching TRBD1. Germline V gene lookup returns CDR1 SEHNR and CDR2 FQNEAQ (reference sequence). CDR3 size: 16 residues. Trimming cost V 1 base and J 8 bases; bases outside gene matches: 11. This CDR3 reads CASSLVRDRVPWGYTF. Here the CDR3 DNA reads TGTGCCAGCAGCTTAGTCCGGGACAGGGTCCCATGGGGCTACACCTTC.

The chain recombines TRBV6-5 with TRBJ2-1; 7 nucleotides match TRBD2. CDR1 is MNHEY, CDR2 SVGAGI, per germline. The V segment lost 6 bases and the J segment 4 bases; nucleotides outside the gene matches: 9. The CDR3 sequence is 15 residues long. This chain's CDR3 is CASRERDPFYNEQFF. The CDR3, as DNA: TGTGCCAGCAGGGAGCGGGACCCTTTTTACAATGAGCAGTTCTTC.

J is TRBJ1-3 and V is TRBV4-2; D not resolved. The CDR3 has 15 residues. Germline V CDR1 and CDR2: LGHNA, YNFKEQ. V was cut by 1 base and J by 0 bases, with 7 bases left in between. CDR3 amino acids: CASSQGSGSGNTIYF. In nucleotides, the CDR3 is TGTGCCAGCAGCCAAGGATCGGGCTCTGGAAACACCATATATTTT.

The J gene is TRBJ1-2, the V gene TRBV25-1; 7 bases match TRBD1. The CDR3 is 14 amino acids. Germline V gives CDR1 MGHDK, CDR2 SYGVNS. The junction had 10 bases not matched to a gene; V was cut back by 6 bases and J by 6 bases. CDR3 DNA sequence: TGTGCCAGCAGATCAACAGGGGAGAGCGATGGCTACACCTTC. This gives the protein CASRSTGESDGYTF.

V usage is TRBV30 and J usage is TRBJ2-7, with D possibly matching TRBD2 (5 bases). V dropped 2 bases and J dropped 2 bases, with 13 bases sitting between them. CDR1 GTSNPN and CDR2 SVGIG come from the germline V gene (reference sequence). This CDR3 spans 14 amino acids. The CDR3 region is CAWSSGGLTYEQYF. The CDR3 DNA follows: TGTGCCTGGAGTTCCGGAGGCCTAACCTACGAGCAGTACTTC.

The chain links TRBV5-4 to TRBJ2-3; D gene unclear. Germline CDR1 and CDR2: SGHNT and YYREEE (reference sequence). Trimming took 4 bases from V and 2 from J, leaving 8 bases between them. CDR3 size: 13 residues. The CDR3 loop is CASSTEATDTQYF. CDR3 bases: TGTGCCAGCAGCACAGAAGCCACAGATACGCAGTATTTT.

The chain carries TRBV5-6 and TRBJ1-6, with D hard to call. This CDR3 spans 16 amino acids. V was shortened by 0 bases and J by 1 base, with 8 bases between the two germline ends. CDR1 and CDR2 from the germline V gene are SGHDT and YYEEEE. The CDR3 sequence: CASSLEEGSYNSPLHF. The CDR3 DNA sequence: TGTGCCAGCAGCTTGGAGGAGGGTTCCTATAATTCACCCCTCCACTTT.

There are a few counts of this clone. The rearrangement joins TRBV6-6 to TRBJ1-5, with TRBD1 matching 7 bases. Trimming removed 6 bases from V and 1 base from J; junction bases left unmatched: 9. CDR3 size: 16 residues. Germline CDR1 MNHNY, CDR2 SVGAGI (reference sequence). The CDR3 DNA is TGTGCCAGCAGGGGAGGATCGACAGGGAGCAATCAGCCCCAGCATTTT. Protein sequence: CASRGGSTGSNQPQHF.

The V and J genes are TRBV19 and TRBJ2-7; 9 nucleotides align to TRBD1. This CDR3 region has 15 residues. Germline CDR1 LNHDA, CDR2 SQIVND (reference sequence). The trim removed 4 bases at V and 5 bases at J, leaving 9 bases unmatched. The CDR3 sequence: CASSTSGTGSHEQYF. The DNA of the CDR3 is TGTGCCAGTAGTACTTCCGGGACAGGGAGCCACGAGCAGTACTTC.

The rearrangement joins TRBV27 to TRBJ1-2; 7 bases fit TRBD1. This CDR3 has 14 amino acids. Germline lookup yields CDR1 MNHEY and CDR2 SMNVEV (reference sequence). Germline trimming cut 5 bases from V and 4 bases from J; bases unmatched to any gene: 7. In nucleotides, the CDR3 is TGTGCCAGCAGTCCGTCAGGGGGAGTCTATGGCTACACCTTC. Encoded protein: CASSPSGGVYGYTF.

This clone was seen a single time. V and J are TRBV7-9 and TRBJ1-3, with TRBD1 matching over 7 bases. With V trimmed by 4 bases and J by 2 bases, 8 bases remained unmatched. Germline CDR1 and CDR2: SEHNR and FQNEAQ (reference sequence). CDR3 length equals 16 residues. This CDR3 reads CASSSAGDRPGNTIYF. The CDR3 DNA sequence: TGTGCCAGCAGCTCCGCCGGGGACAGACCTGGAAACACCATATATTTT.

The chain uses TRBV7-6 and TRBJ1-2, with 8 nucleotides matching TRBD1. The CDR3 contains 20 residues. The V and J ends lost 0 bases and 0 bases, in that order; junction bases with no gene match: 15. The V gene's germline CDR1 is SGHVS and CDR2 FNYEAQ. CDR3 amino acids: CASSLASPLSTGDPNYGYTF. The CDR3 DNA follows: TGTGCCAGCAGCTTAGCGAGCCCCCTATCGACAGGGGACCCTAACTATGGCTACACCTTC.

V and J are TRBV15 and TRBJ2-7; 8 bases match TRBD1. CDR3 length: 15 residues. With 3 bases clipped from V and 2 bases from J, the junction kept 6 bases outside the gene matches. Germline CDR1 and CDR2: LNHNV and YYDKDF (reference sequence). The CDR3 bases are TGTGCCACCAGCAGGGCCGGGACAGGCCCCTACGAGCAGTACTTC. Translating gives CATSRAGTGPYEQYF.

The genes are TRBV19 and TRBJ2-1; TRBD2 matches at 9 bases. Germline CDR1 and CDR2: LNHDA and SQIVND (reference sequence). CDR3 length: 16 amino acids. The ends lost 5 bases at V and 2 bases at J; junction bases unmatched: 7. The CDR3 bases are TGTGCCAGTAGTCCTCGGATAGCGGGAGCCTACAATGAGCAGTTCTTC. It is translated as CASSPRIAGAYNEQFF.

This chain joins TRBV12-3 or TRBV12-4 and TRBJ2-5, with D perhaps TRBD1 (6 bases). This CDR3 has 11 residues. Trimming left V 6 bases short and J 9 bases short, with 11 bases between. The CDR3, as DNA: TGTGCCAGCAGCGCCTCAGGGGCCCAGTACTTC. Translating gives CASSASGAQYF.

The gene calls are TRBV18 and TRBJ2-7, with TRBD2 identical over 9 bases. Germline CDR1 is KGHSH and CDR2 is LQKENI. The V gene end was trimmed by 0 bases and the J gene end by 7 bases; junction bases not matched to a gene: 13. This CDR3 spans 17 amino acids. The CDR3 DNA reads TGTGCCAGCTCACCACCGGAAGGTGGCGGGAGGGCGCGGGAGCAGTACTTC. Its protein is CASSPPEGGGRAREQYF.

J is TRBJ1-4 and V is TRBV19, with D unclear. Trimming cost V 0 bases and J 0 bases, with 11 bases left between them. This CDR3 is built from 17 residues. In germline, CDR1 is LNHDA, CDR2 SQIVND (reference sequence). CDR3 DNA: TGTGCCAGTAGTATAGATGGCCCAGGCTCAACTAATGAAAAACTGTTTTTT. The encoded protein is CASSIDGPGSTNEKLFF.

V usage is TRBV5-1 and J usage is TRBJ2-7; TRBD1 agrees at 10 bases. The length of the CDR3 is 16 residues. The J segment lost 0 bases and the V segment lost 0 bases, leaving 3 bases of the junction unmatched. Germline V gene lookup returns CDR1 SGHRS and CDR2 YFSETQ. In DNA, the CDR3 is TGCGCCAGCAGCTTGGGGGGGACAGGGGACTCCTACGAGCAGTACTTC. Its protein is CASSLGGTGDSYEQYF.

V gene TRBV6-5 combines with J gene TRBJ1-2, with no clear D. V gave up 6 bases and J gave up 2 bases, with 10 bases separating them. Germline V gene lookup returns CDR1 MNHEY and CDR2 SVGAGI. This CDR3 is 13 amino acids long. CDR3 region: CASSLAGNYGYTF. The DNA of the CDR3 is TGTGCCAGCAGCCTCGCGGGGAACTATGGCTACACCTTC.